Each of the 22 T cell receptor beta chains below was sequenced from the same sample in a study of blood T cell repertoires in COVID-19. TCRdb's table, derived via immunoSEQ multiplex PCR, lists solely in-frame clones and lacks some. The sample carries approximately 100,000 clones, more than 80% recorded once. Sequenced: peripheral blood. The receptors come from a woman in her sixties or seventies with acute or convalescent COVID-19.

The J gene is TRBJ1-1, the V gene TRBV7-9, with D uncertain. The CDR3 covers 13 residues. V dropped 4 bases and J dropped 1 base, with 7 bases sitting between them. The germline CDR1 and CDR2 sequences are SEHNR and FQNEAQ (reference sequence). Here the CDR3 DNA reads TGTGCCAGCAGCTCCGACAAGAACACTGAAGCTTTCTTT. Residues: CASSSDKNTEAFF.

The chain couples TRBV30 to TRBJ2-1; 13 bases are shared with TRBD2. Unmatched junction bases numbered 6, after V lost 3 bases and J lost 7 bases. Germline V gives CDR1 GTSNPN, CDR2 SVGIG (reference sequence). This CDR3 contains 15 residues. CDR3 in amino acids: CAWSPGTSGKNEQFF. CDR3 coding DNA: TGTGCCTGGAGCCCCGGGACTAGCGGGAAGAATGAGCAGTTCTTC.

The rearrangement uses TRBV28 and TRBJ1-3, with TRBD1 matching over 10 bases. The V gene end was trimmed by 7 bases and the J gene end by 6 bases; junction bases not matched to a gene: 6. Germline lookup yields CDR1 MDHEN and CDR2 SYDVKM. This CDR3 has 14 amino acids. The CDR3 nucleotides read TGTGCCAGCACCTTCGGGACAGGGGTAAACACCATATATTTT. It translates to CASTFGTGVNTIYF.

The chain is built from TRBV28 and TRBJ1-1; perhaps TRBD1 as D (6 bases). The CDR3 extends over 11 amino acids. Germline V gene data show CDR1 as MDHEN and CDR2 as SYDVKM. V lost 2 bases and J 14 bases, leaving 12 bases between the germline ends. The CDR3, as DNA: TGTGCCAGCAGTTTACAGGGGCGCGTGTTCTTT. Its translation: CASSLQGRVFF. The complete variable domain, with remaining parts taken from reference TRBV28 and TRBJ1-1, reads DVKVTQSSRYLVKRTGEKVFLECVQDMDHENMFWYRQDPGLGLRLIYFSYDVKMKEKGDIPEGYSVSREKKERFSLILESASTNQTSMYLCASSLQGRVFFGQGTRLTVV.

The chain joins TRBV27 to TRBJ2-1; weak D call: TRBD2 (6 bases). The CDR3 totals 15 residues. Germline V CDR1 and CDR2: MNHEY, SMNVEV (reference sequence). Trimming stripped 6 bases from V and 4 bases from J, with 16 bases between. CDR3 nucleotide sequence: TGTGCCAGCAGCCCCGGGACCGCGGGGTACAATGAGCAGTTCTTC. Amino acid sequence: CASSPGTAGYNEQFF.

The chain uses TRBV2 and TRBJ2-1, with 9 bases aligning to TRBD2. From germline, CDR1 is SNHLY and CDR2 FYNNEI. Trimming removed 6 bases from V and 10 bases from J; junction bases left unmatched: 7. This CDR3 region has 13 residues. The CDR3, as DNA: TGTGCCAGCAGCCGTTTAGCGGGAGAGGAGCAGTTCTTC. Its translation is CASSRLAGEEQFF.

This clone was detected only once. J is TRBJ1-5 and V is TRBV30; no reliable D call. This CDR3 region has 15 residues. Trimming took off 0 bases at V and 1 base at J, with 10 bases between the two ends. The germline V gene encodes CDR1 GTSNPN and CDR2 SVGIG (reference sequence). The CDR3 region has the DNA TGTGCCTGGAGTGTAGTCGGAGGGAGCAATCAGCCCCAGCATTTT. Translated, it gives CAWSVVGGSNQPQHF. Supplemented by reference TRBV30 and TRBJ1-5, the full variable domain reads SQTIHQWPATLVQPVGSPLSLECTVEGTSNPNLYWYRQAAGRGLQLLFYSVGIGQISSEVPQNLSASRPQDRQFILSSKKLLLSDSGFYLCAWSVVGGSNQPQHFGDGTRLSIL.

This clone was recorded a few times. This CDR3 is CASSPQASTDTQYF. CDR3 nucleotides: TGTGCCAGCTCACCACAAGCGAGCACAGATACGCAGTATTTT. The rearrangement uses TRBV18 and TRBJ2-3; D ambiguous. The CDR3 has 14 amino acids. In germline, CDR1 is KGHSH, CDR2 LQKENI. The germline V and J ends were trimmed by 1 base and 0 bases, with 5 bases remaining between them.

The chain couples TRBV25-1 to TRBJ1-1, with TRBD1 as a possible D gene (6 bases). The length of the CDR3 is 15 residues. Germline V gene sequence: CDR1 MGHDK, CDR2 SYGVNS. V was cut by 1 base and J by 4 bases, with 13 bases left in between. The CDR3 here is CASSESLGQPTEAFF. The DNA for the CDR3 is TGTGCCAGCAGTGAATCATTAGGACAGCCCACTGAAGCTTTCTTT. Full variable domain (outside the CDR3, taken from reference TRBV25-1 and TRBJ1-1): EADIYQTPRYLVIGTGKKITLECSQTMGHDKMYWYQQDPGMELHLIHYSYGVNSTEKGDLSSESTVSRIRTEHFPLTLESARPSHTSQYLCASSESLGQPTEAFFGQGTRLTVV.

For this clone: Other nucleotide sequences from this sample produce the same CDR3. The rearrangement uses TRBV6-5 and TRBJ1-1; no clear D gene. The CDR3 spans 13 residues. Deletions cut 2 bases from V and 2 bases from J, with 6 bases between. The germline V gene encodes CDR1 MNHEY and CDR2 SVGAGI. CDR3 nucleotide sequence: TGTGCCAGCAGTTACGCGGGTAACACTGAAGCTTTCTTT. It specifies CASSYAGNTEAFF.

The sample holds one count of this clone. The J gene is TRBJ2-1, the V gene TRBV6-5; either TRBD1 or TRBD2 may fit D (5 bases each). V shed 10 bases and J shed 5 bases, with 18 bases lying between them. In germline, CDR1 is MNHEY, CDR2 SVGAGI. The CDR3 length is 14 residues. The CDR3 DNA is TGTGCCAACAGAGGGCAGGGAATAAACAATGAGCAGTTCTTC. Translated, it gives CANRGQGINNEQFF.

The chain uses TRBV3-1 (or the pseudogene TRBV3-2) and TRBJ2-5; possibly TRBD2 for D (5 bases). V was cut by 0 bases and J by 1 base, with 12 bases left in between. Germline V gene data show CDR1 as LGHDT and CDR2 as YNNKEL (reference sequence). This CDR3 contains 16 residues. The CDR3 loop reads CASSQDPTAVQETQYF. CDR3 sequence (DNA): TGTGCCAGCAGCCAAGATCCAACAGCGGTCCAAGAGACCCAGTACTTC.

This clone was seen a handful of times. The gene calls are TRBV11-1 and TRBJ2-7; D remains unclear. CDR1 is SGHAT, CDR2 FQDESV, per germline (reference sequence). CDR3 length: 14 residues. Trimming took 3 bases from V and 5 from J, leaving 14 bases between them. The CDR3 DNA reads as TGTGCCAGCAGCTTGGCCAGTACTAAGGACGAGCAGTACTTC. This gives the protein CASSLASTKDEQYF.

This clone showed up just a few times. The chain has TRBV20-1 and TRBJ2-1; 12 nucleotides match TRBD2. J gave up 12 bases and V 3 bases, and 6 bases lay outside the gene matches. This CDR3 is built from 13 residues. CDR1 and CDR2 (germline): DFQATT, SNEGSKA (reference sequence). The CDR3, as DNA: TGCAGTGCTAGTGGTCTAGCGGGAGGGGTGCAGTTCTTC. Amino acid sequence: CSASGLAGGVQFF.

This chain joins TRBV11-3 and TRBJ2-1; TRBD1 agrees at 8 bases. V lost 0 bases and J lost 7; bases outside the gene matches: 2. This CDR3 region has 14 residues. Germline CDR1 is SGHNT and CDR2 is YENEEA. CDR3 sequence reads: CASSLDRGRNEQFF. CDR3 nucleotides: TGTGCCAGCAGCTTAGACAGGGGGCGAAATGAGCAGTTCTTC.

The rearrangement links TRBV10-3 to TRBJ1-6, with TRBD1 matching 7 bases. Germline V gene lookup returns CDR1 ENHRY and CDR2 SYGVKD. The CDR3 is 15 amino acids. Trimming cost V 3 bases and J 13 bases; bases outside gene matches: 12. CDR3 residues: CAISDPGQVGYPLHF. CDR3 DNA: TGTGCCATCAGTGACCCAGGACAGGTGGGATACCCCCTCCACTTT.

The V and J genes are TRBV6-5 and TRBJ1-2; 7 bases line up with TRBD1. The V and J ends lost 2 bases and 4 bases, in that order; junction bases with no gene match: 7. CDR3 size: 15 residues. Looked up from germline, CDR1 is MNHEY and CDR2 is SVGAGI. Here the CDR3 reads CASSYGSTGSYGYTF. Written as DNA, the CDR3 is TGTGCCAGCAGTTACGGCTCGACAGGGTCCTATGGCTACACCTTC.

The chain recombines TRBV27 with TRBJ2-2; TRBD2 agrees at 7 bases. Germline assignment: CDR1 MNHEY and CDR2 SMNVEV (reference sequence). The V and J ends lost 1 base and 5 bases, in that order; junction bases with no gene match: 13. This CDR3 is built from 18 residues. The CDR3, as DNA: TGTGCCAGCAGTTTATTCGACTGGGCGGGAGAGGGTACCGGGGAGCTGTTTTTT. It translates to CASSLFDWAGEGTGELFF.

The chain uses TRBV12-3 or TRBV12-4 and TRBJ1-5; D is uncertain. The CDR3 is 13 residues long. The germline V and J ends were trimmed by 10 bases and 4 bases, with 14 bases remaining between them. The CDR3 region is CAISFSRNQPQHF. The DNA for the CDR3 is TGTGCCATATCATTCTCTCGGAATCAGCCCCAGCATTTT.

The J gene is TRBJ2-3, the V gene TRBV7-8, with a possible D match to TRBD1 (5 bases). Trimming stripped 7 bases from V and 1 base from J, with 15 bases between. Germline CDR1 reads SGHVS; CDR2 reads FQNEAQ. The CDR3 length is 15 residues. The CDR3 DNA sequence: TGTGCCAGCATCACTCCTACAGGAGGCACAGATACGCAGTATTTT. This sequence encodes CASITPTGGTDTQYF.

The chain recombines TRBV7-8 with TRBJ2-3, with TRBD1 matching 9 bases. This CDR3 has 15 residues. CDR1 and CDR2 from the germline V gene are SGHVS and FQNEAQ. The trim removed 10 bases at V and 1 base at J, leaving 9 bases unmatched. The CDR3 is CATTTTGGRTDTQYF. CDR3 DNA: TGTGCCACCACCACGACAGGGGGTCGCACAGATACGCAGTATTTT.

The rearrangement joins TRBV27 to TRBJ2-3; no reliable D call. The V gene's germline CDR1 is MNHEY and CDR2 SMNVEV (reference sequence). Trimming stripped 2 bases from V and 1 base from J, with 10 bases between. This CDR3 has 15 residues. The CDR3: CASSLLRTRTDTQYF. The CDR3 DNA reads TGTGCCAGCAGTTTACTTAGAACCCGCACAGATACGCAGTATTTT.